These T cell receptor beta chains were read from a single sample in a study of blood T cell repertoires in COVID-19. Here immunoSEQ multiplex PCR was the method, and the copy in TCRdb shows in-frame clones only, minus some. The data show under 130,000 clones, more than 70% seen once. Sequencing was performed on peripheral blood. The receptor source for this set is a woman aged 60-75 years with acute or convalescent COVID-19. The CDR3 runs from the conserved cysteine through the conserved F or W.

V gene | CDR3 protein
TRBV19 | CASSIGTPKTGELFF
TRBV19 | CASIKLGGTGGAFF
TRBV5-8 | CASSSSYRGQGGYTF
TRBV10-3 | CAISTGTSAGGELFF
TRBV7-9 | CASSSTGSVSEKLFF
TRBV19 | CASSHPRTPEQYF
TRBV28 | CASTLVAGGGGELFF
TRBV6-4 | CASSDSGLVDDEQFF
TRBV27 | CASSSGLRPEQYF
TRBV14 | CASSPRQGSRNSPLHF
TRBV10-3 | CASIAGANTEAFF
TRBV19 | CASSTWDFPRGGEKLFF
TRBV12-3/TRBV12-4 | CASSRDSYNEQFF
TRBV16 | CASSRYSGSTGELFF
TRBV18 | CASSPLSGLATDTQYF
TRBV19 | CASTFPPEPQHF
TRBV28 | CASSLRQGIESNQPQHF
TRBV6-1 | CASSERRGVNTEAFF
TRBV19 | CASDRENTEAFF
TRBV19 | CASSIKTGQGYGYTF
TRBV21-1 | CASSKVVGLAGECDGELFF
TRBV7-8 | CASSSDRDHKAFF
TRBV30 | CAWSVSGSGTQYF
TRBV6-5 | CASSSGGSTDTQYF
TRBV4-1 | CASSQDWQGRQPQHF
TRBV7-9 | CASSQPGEKLFF
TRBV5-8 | CASSLAGVESGYTF
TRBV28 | CASSLGQMSGKLFF
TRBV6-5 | CASSYSPQVGNTEAFF
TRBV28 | CASSLGGRTYNEQFF
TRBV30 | CAWSKGQGRVLTEAFF
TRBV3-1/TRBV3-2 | CASSQDYVKAEAFF
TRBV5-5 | CASTHDSLGYEQFF
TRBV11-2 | CASSPGQVGGYTF
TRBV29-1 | CSVEGQDSIGGYTF
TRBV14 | CASSRISGLPPYEQYF
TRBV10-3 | CAISEEKGQRGNQPQHF
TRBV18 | CASSPGSSYEQYF
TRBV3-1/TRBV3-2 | CASSQGQGANEQYF
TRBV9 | CASSQGQGEYEQYF
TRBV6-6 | CASTLGGPYYGYTF
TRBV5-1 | CASSYLSNTEAFF
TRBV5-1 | CASSLGEGLNTGELFF
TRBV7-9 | CASGIGQGAYTF
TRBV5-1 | CASSLRTGPNEKLFF
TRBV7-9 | CASSFDQGAWDNEQFF
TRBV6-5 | CASTLGASGRNEQFF
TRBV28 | CASSFPARGGYTF
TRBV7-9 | CASSLSGRENNEQFF
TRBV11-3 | CASSLGTAGVPDTQYF
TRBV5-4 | CASSPTSGTFWGGELFF
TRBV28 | CASRGGGSQPQHF
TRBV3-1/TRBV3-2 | CASSRVSGGTEAFF